This is a list of T cell receptor beta chains from one sample in a study of T cell responses to AZD1222 COVID-19 vaccine. Measured with immunoSEQ multiplex PCR; TCRdb has only the in-frame clones, and not every one. The sample includes more than 85,000 clones, about 95% of them seen just once. Sample: peripheral blood, taken 28 days after the second AZD1222 dose. The receptors derive from an adult who received the AZD1222 COVID-19 vaccine. The conserved cysteine and the conserved F or W are not part of the CDR3 here. Clone size is not always given. Where it is, it says once, few, many or a class for expanded clones.

TRBV4-1	-	TRBJ1-1	ASSPRVLLFTEAF
TRBV6-5	-	TRBJ2-7	ASSRKVTGYDEQY
TRBV5-1	-	TRBJ1-6	ASSENNSPLH
TRBV6-5	-	TRBJ1-3	ASSYIGTASGTIY
TRBV28	once	TRBJ1-6	ASSQVNSPLH
TRBV20-1	-	TRBJ1-4	SARLREKLF
TRBV16	-	TRBJ2-7	ASSQWGGNEQY
TRBV6-6	-	TRBJ2-3	ASSYSKGTDTQY
TRBV5-6	-	TRBJ1-1	ASSLGAEAF
TRBV7-9	few	TRBJ1-4	ASSFTGTGSEKLF
TRBV4-1	-	TRBJ1-4	ASSPTNRGEKLF
TRBV30	-	TRBJ2-7	AWSEWDEQY
TRBV19	-	TRBJ1-5	ASNQGGGQPQH
TRBV3-1/TRBV3-2	-	TRBJ1-5	ASSRPGNQPQH
TRBV13	-	TRBJ1-1	ASSFLNMNTEAF
TRBV7-8	-	TRBJ1-2	ASSSTGGSYGYT
TRBV2	-	TRBJ1-1	ASSETLSSTEAF
TRBV3-1/TRBV3-2	-	TRBJ2-7	ASSQTRGLAYEQY
TRBV7-9	-	TRBJ2-7	ASSLAWTSGIIYEQY
TRBV21-1	-	TRBJ2-7	APIKREQY
TRBV18	-	TRBJ2-2	ASSPQEWGITGELF
TRBV6-5	once	TRBJ2-5	ASRDLLGTQY
TRBV27	once	TRBJ1-2	ASRSGFYGYT
TRBV5-6	-	TRBJ1-1	ASSGPGHYMNTEAF
TRBV6-2/TRBV6-3	-	TRBJ2-1	ASSYLAGGPDDNEQF
TRBV5-6	-	TRBJ2-7	ASTPGQGTYEQY
TRBV5-1	-	TRBJ2-1	ASSLMGPSYNEQF
TRBV29-1	-	TRBJ1-1	SALGQGRRTEAF
TRBV5-1	once	TRBJ2-7	ASSLGTGNSYEQY
TRBV27	-	TRBJ1-1	ASRGSGTEAF
TRBV10-3	-	TRBJ1-1	AIKGQLTNTEAF
TRBV5-4	-	TRBJ2-2	ASSLAGFPGELF
TRBV18	few	TRBJ2-3	ASSRTPATRGLTSSTDTQY
TRBV18	-	TRBJ1-2	ASSPGQGMYGYT
TRBV5-6	-	TRBJ1-1	ASSLIIGGRTEAF
TRBV4-1	-	TRBJ1-5	ASSQDLITGTPQPQH
TRBV20-1	-	TRBJ1-5	SASKETGLLTGNQPQH
TRBV21-1	-	TRBJ2-3	ASSKSPAGGFTDTQY
TRBV6-5	-	TRBJ1-5	ASSGAGPGQPQH
TRBV15	-	TRBJ2-1	ATSGGTYNEQF
TRBV5-8	-	TRBJ1-5	ASSWVGSLNQPQH
TRBV11-2	-	TRBJ2-7	ASSFSVAGSYEQY
TRBV5-4	-	TRBJ2-1	ASSFPSGSFEQF
TRBV12-3/TRBV12-4	-	TRBJ1-2	ASSPEIGYT
TRBV6-5	-	TRBJ1-2	ASRLGTVEDYGYT
TRBV2	-	TRBJ2-3	ASTPSGGLDTQY
TRBV5-6	-	TRBJ2-2	ASSLGEGELF
TRBV18	-	TRBJ2-7	ASSPGQEGTEQY
TRBV6-1	-	TRBJ2-7	ASSDGGRISYEQY
TRBV5-5	once	TRBJ1-2	ASSRNPQGGTYGYT
TRBV2	-	TRBJ1-5	ASRTQSDQPQH